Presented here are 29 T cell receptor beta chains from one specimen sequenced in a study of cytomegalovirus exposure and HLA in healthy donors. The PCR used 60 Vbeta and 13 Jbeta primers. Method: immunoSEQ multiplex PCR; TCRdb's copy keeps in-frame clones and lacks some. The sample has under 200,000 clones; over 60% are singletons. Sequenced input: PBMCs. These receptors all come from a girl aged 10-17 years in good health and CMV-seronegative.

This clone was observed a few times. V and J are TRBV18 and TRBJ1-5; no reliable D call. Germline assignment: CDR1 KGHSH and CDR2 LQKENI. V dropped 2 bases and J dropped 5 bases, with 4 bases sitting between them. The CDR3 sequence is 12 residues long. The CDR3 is CASSPEDQPQHF. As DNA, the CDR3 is TGTGCCAGCTCACCAGAGGATCAGCCCCAGCATTTT.

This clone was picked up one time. The DNA for the CDR3 is TGTGCCAGCAGCTTTGACAGCTTTAACACTGAAGCTTTCTTT. Residues: CASSFDSFNTEAFF. The genes are TRBV7-3 and TRBJ1-1, with a weak D call TRBD1 (5 bases). Looked up from germline, CDR1 is SGHTA and CDR2 is FQGTGA. Trimming shortened V by 3 bases and J by 2 bases, and 10 bases separated the two germline ends. This CDR3 is built from 14 residues.

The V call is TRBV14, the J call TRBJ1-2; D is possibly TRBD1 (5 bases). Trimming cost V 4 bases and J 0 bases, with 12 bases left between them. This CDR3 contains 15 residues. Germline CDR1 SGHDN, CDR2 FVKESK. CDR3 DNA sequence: TGTGCCAGCAGCCTTGGTGGGGCTCCTAACTATGGCTACACCTTC. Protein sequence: CASSLGGAPNYGYTF.

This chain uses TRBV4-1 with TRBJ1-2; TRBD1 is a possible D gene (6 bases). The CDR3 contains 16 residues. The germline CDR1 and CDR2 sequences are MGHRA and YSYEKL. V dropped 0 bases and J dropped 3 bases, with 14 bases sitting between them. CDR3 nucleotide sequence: TGCGCCAGCAGCCAAGATTACGGGGGGCCATACTATGGCTACACCTTC. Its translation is CASSQDYGGPYYGYTF.

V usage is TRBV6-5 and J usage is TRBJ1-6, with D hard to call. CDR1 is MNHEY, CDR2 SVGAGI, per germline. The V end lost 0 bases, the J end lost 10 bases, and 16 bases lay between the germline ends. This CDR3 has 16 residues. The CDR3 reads CASSYSISVPESPLHF. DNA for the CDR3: TGTGCCAGCAGTTACTCGATTAGCGTCCCGGAATCACCCCTCCACTTT.

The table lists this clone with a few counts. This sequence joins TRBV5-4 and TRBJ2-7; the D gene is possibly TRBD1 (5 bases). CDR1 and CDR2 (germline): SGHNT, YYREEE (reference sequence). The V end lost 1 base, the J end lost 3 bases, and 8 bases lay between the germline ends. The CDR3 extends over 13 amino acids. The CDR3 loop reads CASSLSRDYEQYF. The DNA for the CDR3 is TGTGCCAGCAGCTTGAGCAGGGACTACGAGCAGTACTTC.

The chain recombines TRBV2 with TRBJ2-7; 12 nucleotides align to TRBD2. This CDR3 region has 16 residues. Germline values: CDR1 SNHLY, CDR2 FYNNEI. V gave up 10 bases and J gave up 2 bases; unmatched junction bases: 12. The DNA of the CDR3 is TGTGCCACGAAGAAAGCCGGACTAGCGGGGACCTACGAGCAGTACTTC. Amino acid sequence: CATKKAGLAGTYEQYF. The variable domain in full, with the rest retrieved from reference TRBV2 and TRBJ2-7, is EPEVTQTPSHQVTQMGQEVILRCVPISNHLYFYWYRQILGQKVEFLVSFYNNEISEKSEIFDDQFSVERPDGSNFTLKIRSTKLEDSAMYFCATKKAGLAGTYEQYFGPGTRLTVT.

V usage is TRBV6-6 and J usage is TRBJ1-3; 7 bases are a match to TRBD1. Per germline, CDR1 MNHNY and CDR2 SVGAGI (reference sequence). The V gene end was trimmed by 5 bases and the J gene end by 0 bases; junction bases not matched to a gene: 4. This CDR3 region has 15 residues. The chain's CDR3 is CASSAEGASGNTIYF. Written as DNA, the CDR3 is TGTGCCAGCAGTGCGGAGGGGGCCTCTGGAAACACCATATATTTT.

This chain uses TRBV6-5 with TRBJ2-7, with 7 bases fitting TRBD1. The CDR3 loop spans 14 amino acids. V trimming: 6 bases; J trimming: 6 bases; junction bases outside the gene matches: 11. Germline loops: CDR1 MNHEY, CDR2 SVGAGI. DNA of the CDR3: TGTGCCAGCAGACGACACAGGACAGGCCTCGAGCAGTACTTC. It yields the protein CASRRHRTGLEQYF.

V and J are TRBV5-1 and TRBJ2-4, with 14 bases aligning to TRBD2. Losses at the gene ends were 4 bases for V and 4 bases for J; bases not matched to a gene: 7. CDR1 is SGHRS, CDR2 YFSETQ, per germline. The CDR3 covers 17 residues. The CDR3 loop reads CASSPSTSGGGKNIQYF. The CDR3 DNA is TGCGCCAGCAGCCCGTCGACTAGCGGGGGGGGGAAAAACATTCAGTACTTC.

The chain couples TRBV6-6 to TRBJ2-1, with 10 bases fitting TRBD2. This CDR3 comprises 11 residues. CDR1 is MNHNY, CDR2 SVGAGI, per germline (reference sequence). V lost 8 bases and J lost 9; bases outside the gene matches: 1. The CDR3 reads CASSSGGEQFF. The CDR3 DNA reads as TGTGCCAGCTCTAGCGGGGGTGAGCAGTTCTTC.

CDR3 sequence reads: CASSPGVGRVSNEQFF. CDR3 in DNA: TGTGCCAGCAGCCCCGGTGTGGGGAGGGTCAGCAATGAGCAGTTCTTC. The rearrangement joins TRBV7-2 to TRBJ2-1; TRBD2 matches 7 bases. J gave up 6 bases and V 5 bases, and 13 bases lay outside the gene matches. The germline gives CDR1 SGHTA, CDR2 FQGNSA. This CDR3 region has 16 residues.

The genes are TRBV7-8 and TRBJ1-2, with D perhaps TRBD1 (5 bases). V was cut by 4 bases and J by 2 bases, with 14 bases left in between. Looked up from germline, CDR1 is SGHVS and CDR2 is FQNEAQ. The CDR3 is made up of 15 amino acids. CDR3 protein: CASSSSWGGNYGYTF. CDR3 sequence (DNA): TGTGCCAGCAGCTCTTCCTGGGGGGGAAACTATGGCTACACCTTC.

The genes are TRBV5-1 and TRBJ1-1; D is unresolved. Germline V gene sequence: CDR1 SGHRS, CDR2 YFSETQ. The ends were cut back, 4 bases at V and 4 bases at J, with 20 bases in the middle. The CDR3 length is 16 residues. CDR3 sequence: CASSPKRSQGSTEAFF. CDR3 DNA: TGCGCCAGCAGCCCAAAACGATCACAAGGGAGCACTGAAGCTTTCTTT.

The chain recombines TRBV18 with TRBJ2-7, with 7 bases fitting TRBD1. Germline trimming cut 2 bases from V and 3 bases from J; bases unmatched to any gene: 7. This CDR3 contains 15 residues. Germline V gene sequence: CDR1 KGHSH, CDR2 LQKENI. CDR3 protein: CASSPAYRGGYEQYF. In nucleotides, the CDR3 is TGTGCCAGCTCACCAGCTTACAGGGGTGGCTACGAGCAGTACTTC.

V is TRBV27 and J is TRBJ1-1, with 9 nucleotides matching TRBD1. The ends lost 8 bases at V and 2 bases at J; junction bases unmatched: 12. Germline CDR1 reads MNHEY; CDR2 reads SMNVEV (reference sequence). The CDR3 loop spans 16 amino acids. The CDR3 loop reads CASRTGTGYINTEAFF. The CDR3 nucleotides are TGTGCCAGCCGTACCGGGACAGGGTATATTAACACTGAAGCTTTCTTT.

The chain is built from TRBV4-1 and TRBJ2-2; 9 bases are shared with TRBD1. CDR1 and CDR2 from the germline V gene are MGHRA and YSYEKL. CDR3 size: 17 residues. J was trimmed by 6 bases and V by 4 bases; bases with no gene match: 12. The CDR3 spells CASSPISGTGSAGELFF. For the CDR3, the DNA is TGCGCCAGCAGCCCGATATCAGGGACAGGGTCCGCCGGGGAGCTGTTTTTT.

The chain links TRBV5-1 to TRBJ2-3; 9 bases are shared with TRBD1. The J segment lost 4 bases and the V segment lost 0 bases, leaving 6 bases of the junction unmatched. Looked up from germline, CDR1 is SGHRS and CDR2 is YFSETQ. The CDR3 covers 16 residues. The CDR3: CASSLGDRAEADTQYF. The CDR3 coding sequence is TGCGCCAGCAGCTTGGGGGACAGGGCGGAGGCAGATACGCAGTATTTT.

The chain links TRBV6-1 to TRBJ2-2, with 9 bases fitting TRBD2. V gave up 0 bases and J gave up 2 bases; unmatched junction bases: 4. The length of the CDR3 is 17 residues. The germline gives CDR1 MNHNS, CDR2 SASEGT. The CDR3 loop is CASSEARTSVNTGELFF. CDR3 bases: TGTGCCAGCAGTGAAGCGAGGACTAGCGTTAACACCGGGGAGCTGTTTTTT.

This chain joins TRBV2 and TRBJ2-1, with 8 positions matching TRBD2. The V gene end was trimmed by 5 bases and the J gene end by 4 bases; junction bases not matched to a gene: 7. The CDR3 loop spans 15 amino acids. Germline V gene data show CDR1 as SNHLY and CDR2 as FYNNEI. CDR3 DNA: TGTGCCAGCAGTACTCGGGGGGGCTCATACAATGAGCAGTTCTTC. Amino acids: CASSTRGGSYNEQFF.

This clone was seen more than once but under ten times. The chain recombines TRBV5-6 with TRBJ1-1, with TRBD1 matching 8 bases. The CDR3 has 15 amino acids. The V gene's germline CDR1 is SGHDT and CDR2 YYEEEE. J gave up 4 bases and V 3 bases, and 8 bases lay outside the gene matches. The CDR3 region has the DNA TGTGCCAGCAGCTCCTTGACAGGGGTCGGCACTGAAGCTTTCTTT. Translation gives CASSSLTGVGTEAFF.

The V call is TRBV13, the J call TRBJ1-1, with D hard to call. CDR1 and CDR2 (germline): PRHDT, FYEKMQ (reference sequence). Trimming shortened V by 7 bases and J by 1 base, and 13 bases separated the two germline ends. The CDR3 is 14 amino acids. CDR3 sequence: CASIFSPGNTEAFF. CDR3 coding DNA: TGTGCCAGCATTTTCTCCCCAGGGAACACTGAAGCTTTCTTT.

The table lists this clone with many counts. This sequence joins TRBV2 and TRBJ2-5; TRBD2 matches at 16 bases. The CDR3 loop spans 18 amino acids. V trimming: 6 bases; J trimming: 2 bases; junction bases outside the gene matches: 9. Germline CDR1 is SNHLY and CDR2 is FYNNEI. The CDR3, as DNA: TGTGCCAGCAGCCGGGGACTAGCGGGGGGGCCGTTGCAAGAGACCCAGTACTTC. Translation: CASSRGLAGGPLQETQYF.

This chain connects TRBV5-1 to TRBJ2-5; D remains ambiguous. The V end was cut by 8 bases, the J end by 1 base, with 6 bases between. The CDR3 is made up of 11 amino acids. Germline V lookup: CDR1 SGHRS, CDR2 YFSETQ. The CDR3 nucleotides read TGCGCCAGTAAGAGCCAAGAGACCCAGTACTTC. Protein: CASKSQETQYF.

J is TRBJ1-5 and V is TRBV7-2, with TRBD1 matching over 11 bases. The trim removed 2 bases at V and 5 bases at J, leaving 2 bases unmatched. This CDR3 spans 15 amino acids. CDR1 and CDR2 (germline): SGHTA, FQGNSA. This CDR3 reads CASSLRTGGDQPQHF. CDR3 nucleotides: TGTGCCAGCAGCTTAAGGACAGGGGGCGATCAGCCCCAGCATTTT.

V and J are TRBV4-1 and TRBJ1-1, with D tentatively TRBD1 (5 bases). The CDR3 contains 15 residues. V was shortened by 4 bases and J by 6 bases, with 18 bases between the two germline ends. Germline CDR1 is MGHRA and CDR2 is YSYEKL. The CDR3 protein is CASSPSGAHDPEAFF. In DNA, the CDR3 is TGCGCCAGCAGCCCCAGCGGGGCGCACGATCCTGAAGCTTTCTTT.

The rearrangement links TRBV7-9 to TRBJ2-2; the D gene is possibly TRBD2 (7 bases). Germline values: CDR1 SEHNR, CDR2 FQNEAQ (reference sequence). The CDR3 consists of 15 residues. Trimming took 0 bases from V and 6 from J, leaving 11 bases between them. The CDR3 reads CASSLAGGPSGELFF. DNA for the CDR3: TGTGCCAGCAGCTTAGCGGGGGGGCCGTCCGGGGAGCTGTTTTTT.

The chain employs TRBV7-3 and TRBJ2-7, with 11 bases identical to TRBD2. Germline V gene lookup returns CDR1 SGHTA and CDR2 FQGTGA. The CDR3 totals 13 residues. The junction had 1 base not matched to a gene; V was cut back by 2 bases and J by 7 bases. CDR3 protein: CASSLLAGGEQYF. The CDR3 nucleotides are TGTGCCAGCAGCTTACTAGCGGGGGGTGAGCAGTACTTC.

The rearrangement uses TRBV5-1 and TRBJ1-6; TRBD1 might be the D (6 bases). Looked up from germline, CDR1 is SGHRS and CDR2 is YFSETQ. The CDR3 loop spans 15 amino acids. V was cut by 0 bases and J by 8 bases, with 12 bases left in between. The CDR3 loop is CASSLEGRGDSPLHF. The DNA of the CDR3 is TGCGCCAGCAGCTTGGAAGGGAGGGGGGATTCACCCCTCCACTTT.